Below, 2 T cell receptor beta chains from the same sample are listed, as sequenced in a study of cytomegalovirus exposure and HLA in healthy donors. Assay: immunoSEQ multiplex PCR; the TCRdb copy retains only in-frame clones and omits some. This table has about 88,000 clones, around 82% appearing once. Sequenced input: PBMCs. The origin of the receptors is a young woman in good health and CMV-seropositive.

J is TRBJ2-1 and V is TRBV21-1; the table names TRBD1, a call not compared with the DNA. TRBV21-1 is noted as a pseudogene. The CDR3 is made up of 15 amino acids. The CDR3 region is CASSNRDRPGDEQFF. CDR3 nucleotides: TGTGCCAGCAGCAATCGGGACAGGCCTGGGGATGAGCAGTTCTTC.

The chain joins TRBV28 to TRBJ1-6; 12 bases map to TRBD1. Germline V gene data show CDR1 as MDHEN and CDR2 as SYDVKM. There are 16 residues in the CDR3. V dropped 5 bases and J dropped 6; count of bases not matched to a gene: 5. This chain's CDR3 is CASSKGTGGPNSPLHF. The CDR3 coding sequence is TGTGCCAGCAGTAAAGGGACAGGGGGCCCTAATTCACCCCTCCACTTT.